Shown below are 25 T cell receptor beta chains from a single sample sequenced in a study of beta chain features in type 1 diabetes. The isolated RNA, all of it, was reverse transcribed, so expressed TCRB transcripts were what got sequenced. Sequencing used immunoSEQ multiplex PCR; TCRdb keeps in-frame clones, though not all of them. The sample contains some 900,000 clones, roughly 16% of which appear only once. The sequenced sample consisted of naive CD4+ T cells from blood. These receptors came from a woman aged 18-30 years in good health.

This clone was detected only a few times. The rearrangement uses TRBV29-1 and TRBJ2-3; 7 nucleotides align to TRBD1. J was trimmed by 4 bases and V by 3 bases; bases with no gene match: 7. The CDR3 is 14 amino acids. Germline CDR1 SQVTM, CDR2 ANQGSEA. This CDR3 is CSVDRQGVSDTQYF. The CDR3 region has the DNA TGCAGCGTTGACCGGCAGGGGGTGTCAGATACGCAGTATTTT.

The V and J genes are TRBV7-2 and TRBJ2-3, with 8 bases aligning to TRBD2. V lost 5 bases and J lost 6; bases outside the gene matches: 10. CDR3 length: 15 residues. Per the germline V gene, CDR1 is SGHTA and CDR2 is FQGNSA. CDR3 in DNA: TGTGCCAGCAGCACTAGCGGCACCTACGTGGATACGCAGTATTTT. It translates to CASSTSGTYVDTQYF.

There are a few counts of this clone. The chain employs TRBV5-1 and TRBJ2-7; a weak D match, TRBD1 (5 bases). CDR3 length: 12 amino acids. Germline V gene lookup returns CDR1 SGHRS and CDR2 YFSETQ. Deletions cut 2 bases from V and 6 bases from J, with 9 bases between. This CDR3 reads CASSLPQGEQYF. The DNA for the CDR3 is TGCGCCAGCAGCTTACCTCAGGGCGAGCAGTACTTC.

The rearrangement links TRBV28 to TRBJ1-5; D is unresolved. Germline lookup yields CDR1 MDHEN and CDR2 SYDVKM. V lost 6 bases and J lost 9, with 15 bases in between. CDR3 length: 13 residues. CDR3 amino acids: CASRRSAEGPQHF. The DNA for the CDR3 is TGTGCCAGCAGGCGGTCGGCCGAAGGGCCCCAGCATTTT.

The CDR3 region has the DNA TGTGCCAGCAGCCCCGCCGGTGAGTCCTACAATGAGCAGTTCTTC. It is translated as CASSPAGESYNEQFF. This chain connects TRBV4-2 to TRBJ2-1; D not resolved. The CDR3 totals 15 residues. Between the trimmed V and J ends, which lost 4 bases and 1 base, there was a span of 11 bases. The germline gives CDR1 LGHNA, CDR2 YNFKEQ.

This clone occurred a few times. The chain has TRBV18 and TRBJ2-3, with 7 bases identical to TRBD1. Per the germline V gene, CDR1 is KGHSH and CDR2 is LQKENI. This CDR3 region has 15 residues. With V trimmed by 6 bases and J by 5 bases, 11 bases remained unmatched. CDR3 region: CASSAKGQSIDTQYF. The CDR3 bases are TGTGCCAGCTCGGCAAAGGGACAGTCCATAGATACGCAGTATTTT.

The V call is TRBV11-2, the J call TRBJ2-3; D might be TRBD2 (6 bases). Germline V CDR1 and CDR2: SGHAT, FQNNGV. This CDR3 region has 17 residues. V lost 1 base and J 1 base, leaving 15 bases between the germline ends. The chain's CDR3 is CASSLAGTRFRTDTQYF. DNA for the CDR3: TGTGCCAGCAGCTTAGCCGGGACTCGATTTCGCACAGATACGCAGTATTTT.

V is TRBV28 and J is TRBJ1-5; no clear D. The CDR3 consists of 14 residues. CDR1 and CDR2 from the germline V gene are MDHEN and SYDVKM. Trimming cost V 5 bases and J 5 bases, with 13 bases left between them. CDR3 in DNA: TGTGCCAGCAGTCTGACGGAAGATTATCAGCCCCAGCATTTT. Translated: CASSLTEDYQPQHF. Drawing the rest from reference TRBV28 and TRBJ1-5, the complete variable domain is DVKVTQSSRYLVKRTGEKVFLECVQDMDHENMFWYRQDPGLGLRLIYFSYDVKMKEKGDIPEGYSVSREKKERFSLILESASTNQTSMYLCASSLTEDYQPQHFGDGTRLSIL.

This chain uses TRBV2 with TRBJ2-3; 8 bases fit TRBD1. CDR3 size: 15 residues. Looked up from germline, CDR1 is SNHLY and CDR2 is FYNNEI. Unmatched junction bases numbered 4, after V lost 2 bases and J lost 3 bases. The CDR3 loop reads CASSEWTGSTDTQYF. CDR3 DNA sequence: TGTGCCAGCAGTGAATGGACAGGGTCGACAGATACGCAGTATTTT. Full variable domain (rest looked up from reference TRBV2 and TRBJ2-3): EPEVTQTPSHQVTQMGQEVILRCVPISNHLYFYWYRQILGQKVEFLVSFYNNEISEKSEIFDDQFSVERPDGSNFTLKIRSTKLEDSAMYFCASSEWTGSTDTQYFGPGTRLTVL.

A few counts support this clone. The chain joins TRBV7-9 to TRBJ1-2, with D possibly being TRBD1 (5 bases). Germline V CDR1 and CDR2: SEHNR, FQNEAQ (reference sequence). V was cut by 1 base and J by 5 bases, with 11 bases left in between. The CDR3 extends over 14 amino acids. CDR3 region: CASSLEQGLYGYTF. The CDR3 nucleotides are TGTGCCAGCAGCTTAGAGCAGGGTCTATATGGCTACACCTTC.

Turning to this clone: The junction and the germline gene differ at one end; a read error may be behind it. V is TRBV5-1 and J is TRBJ2-3; D ambiguous. CDR1 and CDR2 (germline): SGHRS, YFSETQ. This CDR3 is 14 amino acids long. The CDR3 bases are TGCGCCAGCAGCTTGGTCGCGAGCAAAGATACGCAGTATTTT. Encoded protein: CASSLVASKDTQYF. Drawing the rest from reference TRBV5-1 and TRBJ2-3, the complete variable domain is KAGVTQTPRYLIKTRGQQVTLSCSPISGHRSVSWYQQTPGQGLQFLFEYFSETQRNKGNFPGRFSGRQFSNSRSEMNVSTLELGDSALYLCASSLVASKDTQYFGPGTRLTVL.

The chain employs TRBV9 and TRBJ1-3; D uncertain. The V end was cut by 0 bases, the J end by 1 base, with 14 bases between. CDR3 length equals 17 residues. Looked up from germline, CDR1 is SGDLS and CDR2 is YYNGEE. The CDR3 nucleotides are TGTGCCAGCAGCGTAGGAGGTGCGGTTTGGTCTGGAAACACCATATATTTT. Its protein is CASSVGGAVWSGNTIYF. Together with reference TRBV9 and TRBJ1-3, the CDR3 gives the full variable domain: DSGVTQTPKHLITATGQRVTLRCSPRSGDLSVYWYQQSLDQGLQFLIQYYNGEERAKGNILERFSAQQFPDLHSELNLSSLELGDSALYFCASSVGGAVWSGNTIYFGEGSWLTVV.

This clone was counted between two and nine times. The rearrangement uses TRBV7-9 and TRBJ2-7; 9 bases are a match to TRBD2. V lost 8 bases to trimming and J lost 1 base; unmatched junction nucleotides: 12. In germline, CDR1 is SEHNR, CDR2 FQNEAQ (reference sequence). The CDR3 loop spans 16 amino acids. CDR3 region: CASSRIWTSESYEQYF. CDR3 coding DNA: TGTGCCAGCTCCCGTATCTGGACTAGCGAATCCTACGAGCAGTACTTC.

This clone has more than one count but fewer than ten. V and J are TRBV18 and TRBJ2-3; D is perhaps TRBD2 (6 bases). The germline CDR1 and CDR2 sequences are KGHSH and LQKENI. V dropped 9 bases and J dropped 0 bases, with 13 bases sitting between them. There are 14 residues in the CDR3. CDR3 region: CASYREPSTDTQYF. CDR3 in DNA: TGTGCCAGTTACCGGGAGCCTAGCACAGATACGCAGTATTTT.

This chain joins TRBV29-1 and TRBJ2-1; D remains ambiguous. The germline gives CDR1 SQVTM, CDR2 ANQGSEA. The CDR3 sequence is 15 residues long. Trimming took 7 bases from V and 0 from J, leaving 16 bases between them. The CDR3, as DNA: TGCAGCGCACCCGTACGAGAGAGCTCCTACAATGAGCAGTTCTTC. Its protein is CSAPVRESSYNEQFF.

This clone was counted ten times or more. The chain employs TRBV23-1 and TRBJ2-7; a possible D gene is TRBD1 (6 bases). TRBV23-1 is marked as an open reading frame, function uncertain. The CDR3 spans 15 residues. V was cut by 4 bases and J by 3 bases, with 16 bases left in between. CDR3 sequence (DNA): TGCGCCAGCAGTCTGCGAGGCGACAGGAACTACGAGCAGTACTTC. Its protein is CASSLRGDRNYEQYF.

This chain links TRBV5-1 with TRBJ2-1; TRBD2 aligns across 12 bases. V shed 0 bases, J shed 7 bases, and the junction held 8 bases outside the gene matches. This CDR3 region has 17 residues. The germline CDR1 and CDR2 sequences are SGHRS and YFSETQ. DNA of the CDR3: TGCGCCAGCAGCTTGGCCACTAGCGGGAGGCTTACTAATGAGCAGTTCTTC. Its translation: CASSLATSGRLTNEQFF.

As regards this clone: Sequence at one end of the junction differs from germline and may be a read error. CDR3 residues: CASSLTPAETQYF. The CDR3 DNA is TGCGCCAGCAGTTTGACCCCGGCGGAGACCCAGTACTTC. The chain carries TRBV5-4 and TRBJ2-5; D not resolved. The germline CDR1 and CDR2 sequences are SGHNT and YYREEE (reference sequence). The length of the CDR3 is 13 residues.

The chain employs TRBV6-5 and TRBJ1-5, with 9 positions matching TRBD1. CDR1 MNHEY and CDR2 SVGAGI come from the germline V gene. The V gene end was trimmed by 5 bases and the J gene end by 5 bases; junction bases not matched to a gene: 1. The CDR3 sequence is 13 residues long. The CDR3, as DNA: TGTGCCAGCAGTGGACAGGGGTATCAGCCCCAGCATTTT. It encodes CASSGQGYQPQHF.

This rearrangement joins TRBV7-9 to TRBJ2-7; D is undetermined. The CDR3 is 15 amino acids. V shed 5 bases and J shed 3 bases, with 17 bases lying between them. Germline CDR1 and CDR2: SEHNR and FQNEAQ (reference sequence). DNA of the CDR3: TGTGCCAGCAGCCCGCAGCCGGGCCTTGGCTACGAGCAGTACTTC. It specifies CASSPQPGLGYEQYF. Filled out from reference TRBV7-9 and TRBJ2-7, the complete variable domain reads DTGVSQNPRHKITKRGQNVTFRCDPISEHNRLYWYRQTLGQGPEFLTYFQNEAQLEKSRLLSDRFSAERPKGSFSTLEIQRTEQGDSAMYLCASSPQPGLGYEQYFGPGTRLTVT.

The V call is TRBV7-2, the J call TRBJ2-7; 8 bases match TRBD2. Germline loops: CDR1 SGHTA, CDR2 FQGNSA. After removal of 5 bases from V and 4 bases from J, the junction contained 7 bases not matched to a gene. This CDR3 has 14 amino acids. DNA for the CDR3: TGTGCCAGCAGCCTGACTAGCGACGGTTACGAGCAGTACTTC. It specifies CASSLTSDGYEQYF. The full variable domain, completed using reference TRBV7-2 and TRBJ2-7, is GAGVSQSPSNKVTEKGKDVELRCDPISGHTALYWYRQSLGQGLEFLIYFQGNSAPDKSGLPSDRFSAERTGGSVSTLTIQRTQQEDSAVYLCASSLTSDGYEQYFGPGTRLTVT.

V gene TRBV14 combines with J gene TRBJ1-1, with D possibly matching TRBD1 (5 bases). CDR1 and CDR2 (germline): SGHDN, FVKESK. V was trimmed by 1 base and J by 1 base, leaving 13 bases between them. The CDR3 runs to 16 residues. In DNA form, the CDR3 reads TGTGCCAGCAGCCAAGTAGAACGGGGGTGGAACACTGAAGCTTTCTTT. Translation: CASSQVERGWNTEAFF.

This clone was seen a handful of times. The V gene is TRBV29-1, the J gene TRBJ2-3; TRBD1 aligns across 7 bases. CDR1 is SQVTM and CDR2 is ANQGSEA in the germline V gene. V lost 5 bases to trimming and J lost 3 bases; unmatched junction nucleotides: 8. The CDR3 has 14 residues. The CDR3 reads CSVLTGLLTDTQYF. DNA for the CDR3: TGCAGCGTTTTGACAGGGTTACTAACAGATACGCAGTATTTT.

This clone was detected a few times. The chain has TRBV7-3 and TRBJ2-3, with a tentative D call TRBD1 (5 bases). This CDR3 contains 14 residues. Trimming pared 5 bases from V and 6 bases from J, leaving 15 bases between. CDR1 and CDR2 (germline): SGHTA, FQGTGA. The CDR3 nucleotides read TGTGCCAGCAGCCCGTTGCCAGGGATGGATACGCAGTATTTT. This codes for CASSPLPGMDTQYF.

The genes are TRBV11-3 and TRBJ2-5; no reliable D call. V lost 5 bases to trimming and J lost 1 base, with 8 bases between them. The germline gives CDR1 SGHNT, CDR2 YENEEA. CDR3 size: 13 residues. CDR3 amino acids: CASSQGLQETQYF. The CDR3 DNA is TGTGCCAGCAGCCAAGGGCTCCAAGAGACCCAGTACTTC.